Following are 27 T cell receptor beta chains from one sample sequenced in a study of naive and memory T cell subsets. No antigens are known for them. Two oligonucleotides, mixed equimolar, formed the beta constant-region primer covering TRBC1 and TRBC2. Nested alpha and beta constant-region primers with the SP2 primer drove four PCR rounds on ligated cDNA. From the UMI-ligation and nested PCR reads, TCRdb called clonotypes with MiXCR, one entry per CDR3 protein. The sample has about 99,000 distinct CDR3 sequences, roughly 14% seen once. Study-wide points: Naive repertoires, especially CD8, held a few larger clonotypes, possibly memory cells re-expressing CD45RA.

The specimen was naive CD8+ T cells from blood. These receptors all come from a human donor in good health.

This clonotype came up a few times. The CDR3: CASSYQDPAYEQYF. Here the CDR3 DNA reads TGTGCCAGCAGCTATCAGGACCCCGCCTACGAGCAGTACTTC. V usage is TRBV12-3 or TRBV12-4 and J usage is TRBJ2-7; D gene unclear. V lost 6 bases and J 2 bases, leaving 14 bases between the germline ends. The CDR3 runs 14 residues.

The chain combines TRBV7-6 with TRBJ1-1; no clear D gene. Germline V gene data show CDR1 as SGHVS and CDR2 as FNYEAQ. The CDR3 extends over 15 amino acids. Trimming took off 1 base at V and 1 base at J, with 10 bases between the two ends. Here the CDR3 reads CASSLGLGTNTEAFF. In DNA form, the CDR3 reads TGTGCCAGCAGCTTAGGTTTGGGCACGAACACTGAAGCTTTCTTT. Full variable domain (outside the CDR3, taken from reference TRBV7-6 and TRBJ1-1): GAGVSQSPRYKVTKRGQDVALRCDPISGHVSLYWYRQALGQGPEFLTYFNYEAQQDKSGLPNDRFSAERPEGSISTLTIQRTEQRDSAMYRCASSLGLGTNTEAFFGQGTRLTVV.

This clonotype was seen more than once but under ten times. V and J are TRBV6-2 or TRBV6-3 and TRBJ1-2; a possible D gene is TRBD1 (5 bases). The CDR3 has 16 residues. CDR1 and CDR2 (germline): MNHEY, SVGEGT. V was shortened by 0 bases and J by 4 bases, with 15 bases between the two germline ends. CDR3 nucleotide sequence: TGTGCCAGCAGTTACTCGATTCAGGGAACCAGCTATGGCTACACCTTC. It translates to CASSYSIQGTSYGYTF.

This clonotype has just a few counts. The rearrangement uses TRBV10-2 and TRBJ2-1; D is possibly TRBD2 (6 bases). CDR1 WSHSY and CDR2 SAAADI come from the germline V gene. Trimming stripped 3 bases from V and 9 bases from J, with 9 bases between. This CDR3 is 12 amino acids long. In DNA form, the CDR3 reads TGCGCCAGCAGTGATGGACTAAGTGAGCAGTTCTTC. Translation: CASSDGLSEQFF.

In this sample, this clonotype turned up many times. The V and J genes are TRBV2 and TRBJ2-7; D remains unclear. CDR3 length: 13 residues. The germline V gene encodes CDR1 SNHLY and CDR2 FYNNEI. Trimming stripped 1 base from V and 1 base from J, with 5 bases between. CDR3 sequence: CASSEDSSYEQYF. The CDR3 DNA reads TGTGCCAGCAGTGAAGACAGTTCCTACGAGCAGTACTTC.

This clonotype was observed many times. The chain is built from TRBV12-3 or TRBV12-4 and TRBJ2-3, with 7 positions matching TRBD2. V lost 0 bases, J lost 2 bases, and 2 bases stayed unmatched. This CDR3 contains 15 residues. CDR3 nucleotide sequence: TGTGCCAGCAGTTTAGCCGGGGGGTACACAGATACGCAGTATTTT. This encodes CASSLAGGYTDTQYF.

The V gene is TRBV7-9, the J gene TRBJ2-1; D unclear. The CDR3 is 13 amino acids. Germline CDR1 is SEHNR and CDR2 is FQNEAQ (reference sequence). V was shortened by 1 base and J by 10 bases, with 11 bases between the two germline ends. The CDR3 reads CASSLVVRREQFF. In DNA, the CDR3 is TGTGCCAGCAGCTTAGTGGTGCGGCGGGAGCAGTTCTTC.

This clonotype turned up a few times. The rearrangement links TRBV7-9 to TRBJ2-1; 7 bases are a match to TRBD1. V was clipped by 5 bases and J by 6 bases; unmatched bases: 16. Germline-derived CDR1 and CDR2 are SEHNR and FQNEAQ (reference sequence). This CDR3 comprises 17 residues. Written as DNA, the CDR3 is TGTGCCAGCAGCCCTACCCCCACAGGGGTTCTTAGCAATGAGCAGTTCTTC. Protein product: CASSPTPTGVLSNEQFF. Combining the CDR3 with reference TRBV7-9 and TRBJ2-1 gives the whole variable domain DTGVSQNPRHKITKRGQNVTFRCDPISEHNRLYWYRQTLGQGPEFLTYFQNEAQLEKSRLLSDRFSAERPKGSFSTLEIQRTEQGDSAMYLCASSPTPTGVLSNEQFFGPGTRLTVL.

In its sample, this clonotype was seen many times. The chain uses TRBV4-3 and TRBJ2-3; perhaps TRBD2 as D (6 bases). There are 17 residues in the CDR3. V was pared by 2 bases and J by 6 bases, with 21 bases between. Germline V lookup: CDR1 LGHNA, CDR2 YSLEER. The CDR3 coding sequence is TGCGCCAGCAGCCAATTCCCTGTGGGGGAGGTGGTGGATACGCAGTATTTT. This codes for CASSQFPVGEVVDTQYF.

In its sample, this clonotype was seen many times. This chain uses TRBV14 with TRBJ2-5, with D possibly TRBD2 on 5 matching bases. The CDR3 sequence is 14 residues long. The germline CDR1 and CDR2 sequences are SGHDN and FVKESK. V lost 0 bases and J 5 bases, leaving 10 bases between the germline ends. In DNA, the CDR3 is TGTGCCAGCAGCCAAGAGGTCGGGATGGAGACCCAGTACTTC. Its translation: CASSQEVGMETQYF.

CDR3 DNA: TGTGCCAGCAGTTTAGGGATGACAGGAAGGTACACTGAAGCTTTCTTT. It encodes CASSLGMTGRYTEAFF. The V gene is TRBV28, the J gene TRBJ1-1, with a possible D match to TRBD1 (6 bases). The CDR3 runs to 16 residues. Trimming pared 2 bases from V and 3 bases from J, leaving 16 bases between. The germline gives CDR1 MDHEN, CDR2 SYDVKM. Together with reference TRBV28 and TRBJ1-1, the CDR3 gives the full variable domain: DVKVTQSSRYLVKRTGEKVFLECVQDMDHENMFWYRQDPGLGLRLIYFSYDVKMKEKGDIPEGYSVSREKKERFSLILESASTNQTSMYLCASSLGMTGRYTEAFFGQGTRLTVV.

This clonotype was counted only a few times. The chain links TRBV4-3 to TRBJ2-7; perhaps TRBD2 as D (6 bases). From germline, CDR1 is LGHNA and CDR2 YSLEER. The CDR3 loop spans 15 amino acids. Trimming stripped 3 bases from V and 1 base from J, with 13 bases between. CDR3 sequence (DNA): TGCGCCAGCAGCCAGGGACTGGCGAAATCCTACGAGCAGTACTTC. This codes for CASSQGLAKSYEQYF.

This clonotype was counted only a few times. This chain joins TRBV4-3 and TRBJ2-1; 7 nucleotides line up with TRBD1. CDR3 size: 14 residues. Per the germline V gene, CDR1 is LGHNA and CDR2 is YSLEER. Losses at the gene ends were 4 bases for V and 4 bases for J; bases not matched to a gene: 4. CDR3 bases: TGCGCCAGCAGCCTTCAGGGGGTGTACAATGAGCAGTTCTTC. Its protein is CASSLQGVYNEQFF.

In the case of this clonotype: A much larger clone lies a single base off, so this may be a read error. The gene calls are TRBV28 and TRBJ1-5; D uncertain. CDR1 and CDR2 from the germline V gene are MDHEN and SYDVKM. The CDR3 runs to 15 residues. V gave up 6 bases and J gave up 1 base, with 13 bases separating them. The CDR3 DNA reads as TGTGCCAGCAGCTGGGCCGCCGGAAGCAATCAGCCCCAGCATTTT. It yields the protein CASSWAAGSNQPQHF.

In its sample, this clonotype was seen many times. The V and J genes are TRBV7-9 and TRBJ1-1, with no clear D. Between the trimmed V and J ends, which lost 6 bases and 2 bases, there was a span of 13 bases. Per germline, CDR1 SEHNR and CDR2 FQNEAQ (reference sequence). This CDR3 contains 14 residues. The CDR3 DNA follows: TGTGCCAGCAGTCAAGGACCGACTAACACTGAAGCTTTCTTT. Translated, it gives CASSQGPTNTEAFF.

This chain connects TRBV29-1 to TRBJ2-1, with 7 nucleotides matching TRBD2. Germline V gene lookup returns CDR1 SQVTM and CDR2 ANQGSEA. Trimming at V came to 7 bases and at J to 5 bases, leaving 8 bases not matched to a gene. The CDR3 length is 13 residues. CDR3 sequence (DNA): TGCAGCGCCCTCCAACGGGAGGACAATGAGCAGTTCTTC. The encoded protein is CSALQREDNEQFF.

J is TRBJ2-3 and V is TRBV27; D gene uncertain. Trimming cost V 3 bases and J 11 bases, with 15 bases left between them. The CDR3 consists of 13 residues. Germline CDR1 reads MNHEY; CDR2 reads SMNVEV (reference sequence). CDR3 residues: CASSFSLGSRQYF. The CDR3 DNA sequence: TGTGCCAGCAGTTTCTCTCTAGGCTCTAGGCAGTATTTT.

This clonotype was observed a handful of times. This chain joins TRBV29-1 and TRBJ2-1; D remains unclear. Germline CDR1 and CDR2: SQVTM and ANQGSEA. The CDR3 consists of 12 residues. V was pared by 0 bases and J by 4 bases, with 4 bases between. In DNA form, the CDR3 reads TGCAGCGTTGAAGAACGATACAATGAGCAGTTCTTC. This encodes CSVEERYNEQFF.

There are a few counts of this clonotype. This rearrangement joins TRBV12-3 or TRBV12-4 to TRBJ2-7; D gene uncertain. The ends were cut back, 6 bases at V and 0 bases at J, with 9 bases in the middle. The CDR3 has 13 residues. The DNA of the CDR3 is TGTGCCAGCAGGGACCTTAGCTCCTACGAGCAGTACTTC. It yields the protein CASRDLSSYEQYF.

The gene calls are TRBV12-3 or TRBV12-4 and TRBJ2-3, with TRBD2 matching over 8 bases. Trimming cost V 3 bases and J 2 bases; bases outside gene matches: 4. The CDR3 contains 15 residues. CDR3 amino acids: CASSFGGGDTDTQYF. Written as DNA, the CDR3 is TGTGCCAGCAGTTTCGGGGGGGGAGACACAGATACGCAGTATTTT.

The chain has TRBV3-1 and TRBJ2-3; D may be TRBD1 (6 bases). The CDR3 totals 14 residues. Trimming pared 4 bases from V and 6 bases from J, leaving 14 bases between. The germline V gene encodes CDR1 LGHDT and CDR2 YNNKEL (reference sequence). As DNA, the CDR3 is TGTGCCAGCAGCCCTACTCAGGGGTCCGATACGCAGTATTTT. It codes for CASSPTQGSDTQYF.

The chain uses TRBV19 and TRBJ2-3; D is possibly TRBD2 (6 bases). Germline V gene sequence: CDR1 LNHDA, CDR2 SQIVND (reference sequence). V shed 3 bases and J shed 0 bases, with 10 bases lying between them. The CDR3 has 15 amino acids. The CDR3 loop is CASSILSGSTDTQYF. CDR3 nucleotide sequence: TGTGCCAGTAGTATCCTTAGCGGAAGCACAGATACGCAGTATTTT.

This clonotype was seen a few times. The J gene is TRBJ2-1, the V gene TRBV7-9; 10 bases are shared with TRBD1. The V gene end was trimmed by 8 bases and the J gene end by 5 bases; junction bases not matched to a gene: 6. This CDR3 contains 14 residues. Germline V lookup: CDR1 SEHNR, CDR2 FQNEAQ (reference sequence). DNA of the CDR3: TGTGCCAGCGGAACCGGGACAGGGGACAATGAGCAGTTCTTC. The encoded protein is CASGTGTGDNEQFF.

V and J are TRBV13 and TRBJ2-7, with D maybe TRBD2 (5 bases). The V and J ends lost 0 bases and 4 bases respectively, with 10 bases between them. CDR3 size: 14 residues. The germline V gene encodes CDR1 PRHDT and CDR2 FYEKMQ (reference sequence). Here the CDR3 reads CASSLGGSGYEQYF. The DNA of the CDR3 is TGTGCCAGCAGCTTAGGGGGTTCGGGGTACGAGCAGTACTTC. The variable domain in full, completed from reference TRBV13 and TRBJ2-7, reads AAGVIQSPRHLIKEKRETATLKCYPIPRHDTVYWYQQGPGQDPQFLISFYEKMQSDKGSIPDRFSAQQFSDYHSELNMSSLELGDSALYFCASSLGGSGYEQYFGPGTRLTVT.

The chain is built from TRBV2 and TRBJ2-3; no clear D gene. The CDR3 totals 13 residues. Germline loops: CDR1 SNHLY, CDR2 FYNNEI. V lost 6 bases and J lost 5, with 12 bases in between. CDR3 nucleotide sequence: TGTGCCAGCAGGGAAAATAAACGAGATACGCAGTATTTT. It translates to CASRENKRDTQYF. Combining the CDR3 with reference TRBV2 and TRBJ2-3 gives the whole variable domain EPEVTQTPSHQVTQMGQEVILRCVPISNHLYFYWYRQILGQKVEFLVSFYNNEISEKSEIFDDQFSVERPDGSNFTLKIRSTKLEDSAMYFCASRENKRDTQYFGPGTRLTVL.

This clonotype was picked up a small number of times. The CDR3: CASSTGTSGIPSYNEQFF. The CDR3 DNA reads TGTGCCAGCAGCACCGGGACTAGCGGGATTCCCTCCTACAATGAGCAGTTCTTC. This sequence joins TRBV7-9 and TRBJ2-1; 13 nucleotides agree with TRBD2. This CDR3 spans 18 amino acids. The V segment lost 5 bases and the J segment 0 bases; nucleotides outside the gene matches: 7. Germline loops: CDR1 SEHNR, CDR2 FQNEAQ (reference sequence).

This clonotype was seen a handful of times. This chain joins TRBV2 and TRBJ1-6, with a weak D call TRBD1 (5 bases). Germline values: CDR1 SNHLY, CDR2 FYNNEI. V was shortened by 1 base and J by 9 bases, with 13 bases between the two germline ends. The CDR3 length is 15 residues. CDR3 bases: TGTGCCAGCAGTGAAGGAGGGGCGGGTGGTTCACCCCTCCACTTT. This sequence encodes CASSEGGAGGSPLHF.